The 10 T cell receptor beta chains given below trace back to one sample, sequenced in a study of shared clonotypes between healthy human individuals. Clones were read by immunoSEQ multiplex PCR, and TCRdb kept only the in-frame ones, dropping some. The repertoire consists of millions of clones, with approximately 92% occurring once and the leading ten covering around 0.15%. Sequenced material: naive CD4+ T cells sorted from blood. Subset: CD45RA+ positively selected. These receptor sequences come from a man aged 18 to 30 in good health.

As for this clone: One end of the junction does not line up with germline, which may come from a read error. This rearrangement joins TRBV7-7 to TRBJ2-5; the match to TRBD2 covers 14 bases. The germline gives CDR1 SSHAT, CDR2 FNYEAQ (reference sequence). This CDR3 contains 18 residues. The CDR3, as DNA: TGTGCTAGCAGCTTAGCGACTAGCGGGGGGGCCTTAGGAGAGACCCAGTACTTC. It is translated as CASSLATSGGALGETQYF.

V gene TRBV15 combines with J gene TRBJ2-3, with a possible D match to TRBD1 (5 bases). This CDR3 is 15 amino acids long. Germline values: CDR1 LNHNV, CDR2 YYDKDF (reference sequence). V lost 2 bases and J 4 bases, leaving 13 bases between the germline ends. CDR3 DNA: TGTGCCACCAGCAGAACCAGGGAACTCGCAGATACGCAGTATTTT. Translating gives CATSRTRELADTQYF.

The genes are TRBV25-1 and TRBJ1-3; D call uncertain. This CDR3 contains 15 residues. Trimming left V 1 base short and J 0 bases short, with 7 bases between. From germline, CDR1 is MGHDK and CDR2 SYGVNS. The CDR3 sequence: CASSESGISGNTIYF. CDR3 coding DNA: TGTGCCAGCAGTGAATCTGGCATCTCTGGAAACACCATATATTTT.

Notes on this clone: The junction differs from germline at one of its ends, possibly a read error. This chain connects TRBV28 to TRBJ2-7; D may be TRBD1 (6 bases). Germline V CDR1 and CDR2: MDHEN, SYDVKM. CDR3 length equals 12 residues. The CDR3 nucleotides read TGTGCCAGCAGCCTTCCCGACAGGCGGCTGGACTTC. Its translation: CASSLPDRRLDF.

The CDR3 protein is CTSTLVGVAGIYEQYF. As DNA, the CDR3 is TGCACCAGCACCCTTGTGGGGGTAGCGGGGATCTACGAGCAGTACTTC. The rearrangement joins TRBV1 to TRBJ2-7; the tabulated D call, TRBD2, remains unverified against the DNA. TRBV1 constitutes a pseudogene. This CDR3 is 16 amino acids long.

Concerning this clone itself: Other DNA sequences in this sample translate to the same CDR3. The chain is built from TRBV6-5 and TRBJ2-3, with D tentatively TRBD1 (6 bases). This CDR3 is built from 13 residues. Germline V gene data show CDR1 as MNHEY and CDR2 as SVGAGI. V lost 8 bases, J lost 3 bases, and 12 bases lay in between. CDR3 protein: CASRHTGTDTQYF. DNA of the CDR3: TGTGCCAGCCGCCATACAGGGACAGATACGCAGTATTTT.

The rearrangement uses TRBV5-1 and TRBJ2-3; weak D call: TRBD1 (6 bases). The V end lost 4 bases, the J end lost 4 bases, and 13 bases lay between the germline ends. Germline V lookup: CDR1 SGHRS, CDR2 YFSETQ. The CDR3 spans 14 residues. CDR3 amino acids: CASSGGPGADTQYF. As DNA, the CDR3 is TGCGCCAGCAGCGGGGGCCCCGGGGCAGATACGCAGTATTTT.

This chain joins TRBV7-8 and TRBJ1-2, with TRBD1 identical over 9 bases. CDR3 size: 16 residues. Germline assignment: CDR1 SGHVS and CDR2 FQNEAQ. V dropped 5 bases and J dropped 2; count of bases not matched to a gene: 9. The CDR3 nucleotides are TGTGCCAGCAGCGCCATTACAGGGGGCTCAAACTATGGCTACACCTTC. This encodes CASSAITGGSNYGYTF.

Details on this clone: Additional DNA sequences in this sample encode the identical CDR3. V and J are TRBV5-1 and TRBJ2-7, with 11 bases that match TRBD1. Germline lookup yields CDR1 SGHRS and CDR2 YFSETQ. CDR3 length: 14 residues. The V segment lost 4 bases and the J segment 4 bases; nucleotides outside the gene matches: 4. The CDR3 reads CASSKGQGAYEQYF. The CDR3 nucleotides read TGCGCCAGCAGCAAAGGACAGGGGGCGTACGAGCAGTACTTC.

As regards this clone: A junction end diverges from the germline sequence, so it may reflect a read error. The chain joins TRBV7-7 to TRBJ2-6; no clear D. The CDR3 loop spans 18 amino acids. CDR1 is SSHAT and CDR2 is FNYEAQ in the germline V gene (reference sequence). CDR3 DNA sequence: TGTGCTAGCAGCCCCTTGTTAGGATCAAACTCTGGGGCCAACGTCCTGACTTTC. As protein: CASSPLLGSNSGANVLTF.